Listed below are T cell receptor beta chains from one sample, sequenced in a study of blood T cell repertoires in COVID-19. Clones were sequenced by immunoSEQ multiplex PCR, and TCRdb holds only the in-frame ones, with some missing. The sample includes fewer than 200,000 clones, almost 85% seen only once; the top ten take roughly 2.5%. The sample taken for sequencing was peripheral blood. The receptors derive from a woman older than 75 with COVID-19, enrolled during active disease. CDR3s include the opening cysteine and the closing phenylalanine or tryptophan. Each record gives: clone size, V gene, J gene, D gene, CDR3 DNA, CDR3 protein. A D gene is named only where the DNA matches it firmly. For some rows the clone size is stated as once, few or many, or as a class when expanded; others skip it.

NA	TRBV13	TRBJ1-2	TRBD1	TGTGCCAGCAGCCCGCGGACAGGGGGTGGGTATGGCTACACCTTC	CASSPRTGGGYGYTF
NA	TRBV27	TRBJ1-5	TRBD1	TGTGCCAGCAGTTTGCTTAGGACAGGGGGCAATCAGCCCCAGCATTTT	CASSLLRTGGNQPQHF
NA	TRBV9	TRBJ2-2	NA	TGTGCCAGCAGCGCCCAGGGCCCCGGGGAGCTGTTTTTT	CASSAQGPGELFF
once	TRBV6-2/TRBV6-3	TRBJ2-7	TRBD2	TGTGCCAGCAGTTATCTTGGACTAGCGGGGAAATTTTCCTACGAGCAGTACTTC	CASSYLGLAGKFSYEQYF
NA	TRBV7-9	TRBJ2-7	NA	TGTGCCAGCAGCTTCCAAGTCCTTTCTAGCGACTACTCCTACGAGCAGTACTTC	CASSFQVLSSDYSYEQYF
NA	TRBV7-3	TRBJ2-3	NA	TGTGCCAGCAGCTTACCAGGGGCAGATACGCAGTATTTT	CASSLPGADTQYF
NA	TRBV12-3/TRBV12-4	TRBJ2-5	TRBD1	TGTGCCAGCTCATACAGGGGTGGAGAGACCCAGTACTTC	CASSYRGGETQYF
NA	TRBV5-4	TRBJ2-3	NA	TGTGCCAGCAGCTTGGAATTGGTTACTAGCATCACAGATACGCAGTATTTT	CASSLELVTSITDTQYF
NA	TRBV2	TRBJ1-1	NA	TGTGCCAGCACCAGAAACCAGGTGAACACTGAAGCTTTCTTT	CASTRNQVNTEAFF
NA	TRBV3-1/TRBV3-2	TRBJ2-7	TRBD2	TGTGCCAGCAGCCACTCCGGGACTAGCGGGAGAGGTGAGCAGTACTTC	CASSHSGTSGRGEQYF
NA	TRBV27	TRBJ1-5	NA	TGTGCCAGCAGTTTATATACCAGGGTGGAGAGTCAGCCCCAGCATTTT	CASSLYTRVESQPQHF
NA	TRBV18	TRBJ1-1	TRBD1	TGTGCCAGCTCACCGCAGGGGGAGAGGGGAAAAGCTTTCTTT	CASSPQGERGKAFF
NA	TRBV30	TRBJ2-7	NA	TGTGCCTGGAGTCCCCGACTAGCCTACGAGCAGTACTTC	CAWSPRLAYEQYF
NA	TRBV28	TRBJ2-7	TRBD2	TGTGCCAGCAGTTCAACTAGCGGCCCCTACGAGCAGTACTTC	CASSSTSGPYEQYF
NA	TRBV5-1	TRBJ2-1	NA	TGCGCCAGCAGCTTCTCCTATCTTTACAATGAGCAGTTCTTC	CASSFSYLYNEQFF
once	TRBV4-2	TRBJ1-5	TRBD1	TGTGCCAGCAGCTCCCCGGACAGGGCGGGCAATCAGCCCCAGCATTTT	CASSSPDRAGNQPQHF
NA	TRBV18	TRBJ2-2	TRBD1	TGTGCCAGCTCACCGCCAAATTACAGGGGGCTGAACACCGGGGAGCTGTTTTTT	CASSPPNYRGLNTGELFF
NA	TRBV30	TRBJ1-1	NA	TGTGCCTGGAGCAAGAGTACTGAAGCTTTCTTT	CAWSKSTEAFF
NA	TRBV7-2	TRBJ2-5	NA	TGTGCCAGCAGCCACATACAAGAGACCCAGTACTTC	CASSHIQETQYF
NA	TRBV7-2	TRBJ1-5	TRBD1	TGTGCCAGCAGCGGGACAGGGAATCAGCCCCAGCATTTT	CASSGTGNQPQHF
NA	TRBV27	TRBJ2-1	NA	TGTGCCAGCCGCCTATCGTGGTACAATGAGCAGTTCTTC	CASRLSWYNEQFF
NA	TRBV7-3	TRBJ1-2	TRBD1	TGTGCCAGCAGCTCTACAGGGGCAGACTATGGCTACACCTTC	CASSSTGADYGYTF
NA	TRBV10-2	TRBJ1-1	TRBD1	TGCGCCAGTGGGGACAGGGCTATCTCTGAAGCTTTCTTT	CASGDRAISEAFF
few	TRBV19	TRBJ1-5	TRBD1	TGTGCCAGTAGGCTACAGGGGGCGCTTGGTCAGCCCCAGCATTTT	CASRLQGALGQPQHF
NA	TRBV19	TRBJ2-2	NA	TGTGCCAGTAGTATATGGGGACAGAACACCGGGGAGCTGTTTTTT	CASSIWGQNTGELFF
NA	TRBV7-8	TRBJ1-2	NA	TGTGCCAGCAGCTTAGTGGCAATCAGCCGGGACTTGAATAACTATGGCTACACCTTC	CASSLVAISRDLNNYGYTF
NA	TRBV19	TRBJ1-1	NA	TGTGCCAGTAGTATAGATCGGCGCGGGGGAATTCGCCCAAGCACTGAAGCTTTCTTT	CASSIDRRGGIRPSTEAFF
NA	TRBV13	TRBJ1-2	NA	TGTGCCAGCAGCTTAGGACAGGGAAGCTATGGCTACACCTTC	CASSLGQGSYGYTF
few	TRBV5-1	TRBJ2-2	NA	TGCGCCAGCAGCTTGGCCAGCGCGATGAACACCGGGGAGCTGTTTTTT	CASSLASAMNTGELFF
NA	TRBV6-1	TRBJ2-1	NA	TGTGCCAGCAGTGAAGGGAGGGCCTCCTGGGACAATGAGCAGTTCTTC	CASSEGRASWDNEQFF
NA	TRBV19	TRBJ2-6	TRBD1	TGTGCCAGTGGGGACAGGGGGCTTTCTGGGGCCAACGTCCTGACTTTC	CASGDRGLSGANVLTF
NA	TRBV5-1	TRBJ2-1	NA	TGCGCCAGCAGCTTGGTTGACAGCTCCTACAATGAGCAGTTCTTC	CASSLVDSSYNEQFF
NA	TRBV4-3	TRBJ2-2	NA	TGCGCCAGCAGCTTGGGGGCTCCGCACACCGGGGAGCTGTTTTTT	CASSLGAPHTGELFF
NA	TRBV12-3/TRBV12-4	TRBJ1-2	NA	TGTGCCAGCAGTTTAGGTGGACACGGCTACACCTTC	CASSLGGHGYTF
NA	TRBV7-9	TRBJ2-1	NA	TGTGCCAGCAGCTTGGGACTGCTCTCTGATGAGCAGTTCTTC	CASSLGLLSDEQFF
few	TRBV27	TRBJ2-2	NA	TGTGCCAGCAGTTTCACAGGGCTAAGGACCGGGGAGCTGTTTTTT	CASSFTGLRTGELFF
NA	TRBV29-1	TRBJ2-4	TRBD1	TGCAGCGTCGGATCACACCGGGACAGGAGCAAAAACATTCAGTACTTC	CSVGSHRDRSKNIQYF
NA	TRBV28	TRBJ1-2	NA	TGTGCCAGCAGGGCTCGGTTGGAGGACACCTTC	CASRARLEDTF